This note documents a single TCR beta chain sequence. Per the authors' pipeline: Using reference gene primer amplification, nucleated cell counts were estimated. The assay was immunoSEQ multiplex PCR, and TCRdb's table has in-frame clones only and misses some. V, J and clone size are taken as reported in that table, and D and trimming were inferred from the DNA itself. The sample has about 180,000 clones, about 75% seen once; the top ten hold approximately 27%. These data originate in a study of blood T cell repertoires in COVID-19. The overall study: The samples span acute and convalescent COVID-19 from the United States, Italy and Spain. PBMCs, B-cell-depleted T cells, or T cells were the source of the cDNA or gDNA that made up the material.

The V end was cut by 6 bases, the J end by 1 base, with 12 bases between. The CDR3 covers 15 residues. Germline V gene data show CDR1 as SNHLY and CDR2 as FYNNEI. Sequencing was carried out using peripheral blood. The sequence derives from a woman aged 70 to 79 with acute or convalescent COVID-19. The chain is built from TRBV2 and TRBJ2-2; the D gene is possibly TRBD2 (5 bases). For the CDR3, the DNA is TGTGCCAGCAGCCGTGGACTGGGGAACACCGGGGAGCTGTTTTTT. Its protein is CASSRGLGNTGELFF.